This paragraph reports one T cell receptor (beta chain). Assay used: immunoSEQ multiplex PCR; TCRdb lists only in-frame clones, some missing. Among about 27,000 clones, over 60% were seen once, and the ten largest hold about 6.5%. The CDR3 runs to 16 residues. Trimming took off 4 bases at V and 0 bases at J, with 15 bases between the two ends. Germline-derived CDR1 and CDR2 are SGHTS and YDEGEE. These data belong to a study of T cell clonotyping in hematopoietic cell transplantation. Noted time point: recipient sample about 28 days before transplant, after cytoreduction. J is TRBJ2-3 and V is TRBV5-8; a possible D gene is TRBD2 (5 bases). The TCR comes from a man aged 45-65 years with myelodysplastic syndrome. Some clones in this sample may be carry-over from other donors' samples. The material sequenced was peripheral blood mononuclear cells, taken before stem cell transplant. CDR3 sequence: CASSRGVGTSTDTQYF. Here the CDR3 DNA reads TGTGCCAGCAGCCGGGGTGTCGGAACTAGCACAGATACGCAGTATTTT.